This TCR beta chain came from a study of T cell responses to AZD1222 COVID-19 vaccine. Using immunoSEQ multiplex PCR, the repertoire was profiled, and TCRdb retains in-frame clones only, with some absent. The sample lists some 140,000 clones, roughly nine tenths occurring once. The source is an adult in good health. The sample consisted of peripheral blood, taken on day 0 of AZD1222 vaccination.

The CDR3 nucleotides read TGTGCCAGCAGTGGGGGACAGGGCGGTAATCAGCCCCAGCATTTT. Translation gives CASSGGQGGNQPQHF. V is TRBV25-1 and J is TRBJ1-5, with 9 bases identical to TRBD1. Germline assignment: CDR1 MGHDK and CDR2 SYGVNS. This CDR3 is 15 amino acids long. V was clipped by 4 bases and J by 4 bases; unmatched bases: 5.